The TCR beta chain described here comes from a study of ipilimumab plus nivolumab after autologous stem cell transplantation. About the study: Typical patient got a handful of ipilimumab doses and roughly 8 nivolumab doses (median). Both relapsed and primary refractory DLBCL were included. Study outcomes and limitations: Authors suggest TCR repertoire, Treg phenotype and gut microbiota support further study.

Starting 14 to 28 days after autologous transplant, ipilimumab 1 mg/kg was given. This clone was observed a single time. As yet, its antigen is unknown. Profiled with immunoSEQ multiplex PCR; TCRdb holds only in-frame clones, not every one. Of over 75,000 clones listed, nearly 85% are singletons. V was clipped by 6 bases and J by 4 bases; unmatched bases: 10. Germline CDR1 is MGHRA and CDR2 is YSYEKL. The CDR3 length is 15 residues. This receptor was obtained from a male donor with diffuse large B-cell lymphoma. Sequenced material: PBMCs, taken in a trial of ipilimumab plus nivolumab as post-transplant consolidation. The rearrangement uses TRBV4-1 and TRBJ1-2; 8 nucleotides align to TRBD1. CDR3 amino acids: CASRATGVVGYGYTF. The CDR3 DNA reads as TGCGCCAGCAGGGCGACAGGGGTGGTAGGCTATGGCTACACCTTC.